This TCR beta chain was identified in a study of cytomegalovirus exposure and HLA in healthy donors. Across the whole study: Early released data comprised tens of millions of unique TCRs from HLA-typed donors. Among fewer than 500 genotyped donors, around 81% fell in the Caucasian-associated ancestry cluster.

Germline values: CDR1 SGHTA, CDR2 FQGNSA. The V and J ends lost 4 bases and 0 bases, in that order; junction bases with no gene match: 11. The CDR3 sequence is 17 residues long. Whereas donors were nominally healthy upon sampling, unrecorded immune exposures were probable. The PCR used 60 Vbeta and 13 Jbeta primers. Libraries were prepared by immunoSEQ multiplex PCR; TCRdb keeps only in-frame clonotypes and omits some of them. Of 45,000 to 65,000 clones listed, over 80% are singletons. The table lists this clone with a count of one. The antigen remains undetermined. Study-wide points: Upon later analysis, TCR association rates were observed to vary by HLA locus, being highest for DRB1 and lowest for HLA-C.

This sequence joins TRBV7-2 and TRBJ2-7; 8 nucleotides match TRBD2. The receptor comes from a man younger than 40 in good health and CMV-seronegative. The sample taken for sequencing was PBMCs. CDR3 bases: TGTGCCAGCAGCTATTCGGGGGGGGCAACCTTCTCCTACGAGCAGTACTTC. It yields the protein CASSYSGGATFSYEQYF.